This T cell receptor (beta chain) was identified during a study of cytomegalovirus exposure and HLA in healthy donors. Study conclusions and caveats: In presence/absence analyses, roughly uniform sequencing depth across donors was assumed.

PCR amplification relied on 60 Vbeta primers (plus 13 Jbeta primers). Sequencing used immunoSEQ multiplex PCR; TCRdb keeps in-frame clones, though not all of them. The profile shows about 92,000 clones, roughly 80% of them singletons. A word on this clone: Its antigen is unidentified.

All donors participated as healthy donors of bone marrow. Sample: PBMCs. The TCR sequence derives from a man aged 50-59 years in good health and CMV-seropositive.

The CDR3 DNA follows: TGTGCCAGCACCCTCATCACAGGGGGCGAGGAGACCCAGTACTTC. Protein product: CASTLITGGEETQYF. The rearrangement links TRBV27 to TRBJ2-5, with 9 nucleotides matching TRBD1. The CDR3 contains 15 residues. Germline CDR1 and CDR2: MNHEY and SMNVEV (reference sequence). Trimming at V came to 7 bases and at J to 5 bases, leaving 11 bases not matched to a gene.